This TCR beta chain originates from a study of shared clonotypes between healthy human individuals (dated by TCRdb to about 2020). Regarding the research as a whole: The cohort included three men and two women between 18 and 49 years of age. For each donor, three plates each were used for CD4 naive and CD4 memory, two plates were used for CD8 naive, and one plate was used for CD8 memory. Per donor, leukapheresis produced somewhere between about 0.94 and 9 billion PBMCs. The study deeply sequenced blood TCR repertoires of about 5 healthy adults to estimate repertoire size and the extent of clonotype sharing between individuals. Libraries were prepared and TCR repertoires were sequenced by different laboratories using diverse techniques, in order to increase sequencing depth and limit assay-specific biases. Study-level results and caveats: Only blood was sampled, and tissue TCR repertoires likely differ from those in blood. Rarefaction of sorted-subset datasets indicated incomplete sequencing despite the large sequencing depth. Compared with non-shared clonotypes, clonotypes shared by all four sorted-subset donors had higher generation probabilities. Larger estimated clonotype richness was generally found for naive subsets than for memory subsets. Because the study included only a small number of donors, the genetic and exposure-history diversity represented was limited. Pairwise subsampling indicated that sequencing depth was expected to affect the degree of clonotype sharing among donors. Across a few donors, approximately 4.6% of naive CD4, over 3% of naive CD8, under 2.5% of memory CD4, and about 0.4% of memory CD8 clonotypes were shared.

A note on this clone: Its antigen is unknown. The record has no base qualities; no much larger clone is one base away.

Using the deep immunoSEQ assay, TCR CDR3 regions were amplified from genomic DNA by multiplex PCR. Extracted genomic DNA from each cell subset was distributed evenly across all wells of several immunoSEQ 96-well plates, and each plate was treated as a replicate. For sorted subsets, each replicate PCR was loaded with around 220 ng genomic DNA, equivalent to 25,000 to 30,000 T cell genomes. Purified libraries were quantified with a Qubit 3.0 fluorometer, sized on a Bioanalyzer 2100, and re-quantified with the KAPA Library Quantification kit. Every immunoSEQ 96-well plate was sequenced on a separate single-read 150-cycle Illumina NextSeq 550 flow cell. The paper's data handling went like this. Because the immunoSEQ output held only junctional sequences and lacked quality scores, the filtering could not match the filtering applied to full-length reads. Sequences were annotated with PyIR, a Python wrapper for IgBLAST v1.9, using IMGT germline references to assign V/J genes and CDR3. Reads were filtered out if the reads had weak V/J assignments (E-value above 1e-6), no CDR3, stop codons, out-of-frame junctions, or ambiguous translated residues. A V3J clonotype was defined by an identical inferred V gene, J gene, and CDR3 amino acid sequence. Percentage overlap between repertoires was computed as shared unique clonotypes divided by the size of the smaller repertoire. Three approaches were used to assess repertoire richness: RTK rarefaction, the Chao1 estimator, and Recon v2.1 estimates of unobserved clonotypes. Generation probabilities for all TCRbeta clonotypes obtained by the gDNA method from a handful of donors were computed using OLGA. The immuneACCESS repertoire file appears here via TCRdb, limited to in-frame rearrangements. These files lack a portion of the clones; in checked studies, under half of the deficit traces to unresolved V genes, and the cause of the others is not known. The V and J calls and clone size are taken from that table; D and trimming were inferred from the DNA. This sample lists around 1.4 million clones; approximately 98.5% were detected once. 0.36% of the sample is taken by the ten largest.

The donors were healthy, HIV-negative adults with no recently reported acute infections or vaccinations. Every donor was a Caucasian adult residing in Nashville, Tennessee, USA. CD4+ T cells were enriched by magnetic negative selection, after which naive cells were positively selected on CD45RA and the negative fraction was taken as the memory subset. Blood was collected by leukapheresis, and PBMCs were isolated by Ficoll-Histopaque density gradient centrifugation and then cryopreserved in liquid nitrogen vapor phase. Analytical flow cytometry was used to check the purity and quantity of every magnetically sorted T cell population. Genomic DNA was isolated from every sorted fraction and measured by UV absorbance on a Nanodrop 2000c. The clonotype comes from a man aged 25-45 years in good health. Specimen: naive CD4+ T cells sorted from blood. The cell subset or site label corresponds to: CD45RA+ positively selected.

The CDR3 region: CASSLPRKQQFF. The bases read TGTGCCAGCAGCCTGCCCCGGAAACAGCAGTTCTTC. The chain joins TRBV21-1 to TRBJ2-1. TRBV21-1 is flagged as a pseudogene. The CDR3 goes from the cysteine to the phenylalanine over 12 residues. Only the CDR3 part of the read is kept: 36 bases, read in frame from the first base.